These 20 T cell receptor beta chains came from one sample sequenced in a study of cytomegalovirus exposure and HLA in healthy donors. Primers: 60 Vbeta forward and 13 Jbeta reverse. Clones were sequenced by immunoSEQ multiplex PCR, and TCRdb holds only the in-frame ones, with some missing. The repertoire holds about 120,000 clones, around two thirds seen once, with about 8.3% in the top ten. The source material was PBMCs. All receptors derive from a woman in her forties in good health and CMV-seropositive.

The V and J genes are TRBV9 and TRBJ2-2; D remains ambiguous. Germline V gene sequence: CDR1 SGDLS, CDR2 YYNGEE. The V gene lost 0 bases and the J gene lost 1 base, with 7 bases spanning the gap. This CDR3 has 15 residues. CDR3 protein: CASSVATGNTGELFF. CDR3 DNA sequence: TGTGCCAGCAGCGTAGCGACTGGGAACACCGGGGAGCTGTTTTTT.

This chain joins TRBV2 and TRBJ1-1; 9 nucleotides match TRBD1. After removal of 10 bases from V and 1 base from J, the junction contained 1 base not matched to a gene. Germline V gives CDR1 SNHLY, CDR2 FYNNEI. This CDR3 comprises 12 residues. Here the CDR3 reads CAKGQGNTEAFF. CDR3 in DNA: TGTGCCAAGGGACAGGGGAACACTGAAGCTTTCTTT.

This clone was counted many times. This chain joins TRBV6-1 and TRBJ1-5, with 7 bases aligning to TRBD1. The V and J ends lost 8 bases and 7 bases, in that order; junction bases with no gene match: 14. There are 15 residues in the CDR3. Germline values: CDR1 MNHNS, CDR2 SASEGT. CDR3 in DNA: TGTGCCAGCCACCCCGAGGGCTCAGGGGGGCAGCCCCAGCATTTT. Its translation is CASHPEGSGGQPQHF.

The chain couples TRBV6-1 to TRBJ1-5; D not certain. This CDR3 spans 14 amino acids. Germline loops: CDR1 MNHNS, CDR2 SASEGT. V was clipped by 3 bases and J by 0 bases, with 6 bases between them. The CDR3 region is CASSDGFSNQPQHF. As DNA, the CDR3 is TGTGCCAGCAGTGACGGGTTTAGCAATCAGCCCCAGCATTTT.

CDR3 sequence reads: CASSSTDRGYYGYTF. The DNA of the CDR3 is TGTGCCAGCAGTTCCACCGACAGGGGGTACTATGGCTACACCTTC. The chain has TRBV6-5 and TRBJ1-2; TRBD1 matches 9 bases. With V trimmed by 4 bases and J by 3 bases, 6 bases remained unmatched. Germline V gene sequence: CDR1 MNHEY, CDR2 SVGAGI. The CDR3 spans 15 residues.

The V and J genes are TRBV5-5 and TRBJ1-1, with D hard to call. V was clipped by 2 bases and J by 3 bases, with 11 bases between them. Germline V lookup: CDR1 SGHKS, CDR2 YYEKEE (reference sequence). This CDR3 contains 14 residues. This chain's CDR3 is CASSFGLRDTEAFF. CDR3 in DNA: TGTGCCAGCAGCTTTGGCCTCCGGGACACTGAAGCTTTCTTT. Drawing the rest from reference TRBV5-5 and TRBJ1-1, the complete variable domain is DAGVTQSPTHLIKTRGQQVTLRCSPISGHKSVSWYQQVLGQGPQFIFQYYEKEERGRGNFPDRFSARQFPNYSSELNVNALLLGDSALYLCASSFGLRDTEAFFGQGTRLTVV.

The chain is built from TRBV2 and TRBJ1-2; 9 bases are shared with TRBD1. Unmatched junction bases numbered 2, after V lost 4 bases and J lost 2 bases. Germline lookup yields CDR1 SNHLY and CDR2 FYNNEI. CDR3 size: 14 residues. The CDR3 nucleotides read TGTGCCAGCAGTGTACAGGGGGCGAACTATGGCTACACCTTC. Translated: CASSVQGANYGYTF.

This clone appeared once. V is TRBV5-6 and J is TRBJ1-1; unclear D gene. This CDR3 region has 13 residues. V gave up 0 bases and J gave up 6 bases, with 9 bases separating them. Germline-derived CDR1 and CDR2 are SGHDT and YYEEEE. The CDR3 is CASSLARGAEAFF. The CDR3, as DNA: TGTGCCAGCAGCTTGGCCCGGGGAGCTGAAGCTTTCTTT. Combining the CDR3 with reference TRBV5-6 and TRBJ1-1 gives the whole variable domain DAGVTQSPTHLIKTRGQQVTLRCSPKSGHDTVSWYQQALGQGPQFIFQYYEEEERQRGNFPDRFSGHQFPNYSSELNVNALLLGDSALYLCASSLARGAEAFFGQGTRLTVV.

V gene TRBV4-1 combines with J gene TRBJ2-7; D possibly corresponds to TRBD1 (8 bases). The V gene's germline CDR1 is MGHRA and CDR2 YSYEKL. V lost 3 bases and J lost 5, with 14 bases in between. The CDR3 sequence is 14 residues long. The CDR3 nucleotides read TGCGCCAGCAGCCATGGACAGGGAGGGAACGAGCAGTACTTC. It codes for CASSHGQGGNEQYF.

The gene calls are TRBV7-9 and TRBJ1-4, with D possibly being TRBD1 (6 bases). The germline V and J ends were trimmed by 5 bases and 5 bases, with 12 bases remaining between them. In germline, CDR1 is SEHNR, CDR2 FQNEAQ (reference sequence). This CDR3 comprises 14 residues. The CDR3 nucleotides are TGTGCCAGCAGCCCCGACAGGCTGAATGAAAAACTGTTTTTT. Translation gives CASSPDRLNEKLFF.

The chain joins TRBV27 to TRBJ2-7; 11 bases align to TRBD2. Looked up from germline, CDR1 is MNHEY and CDR2 is SMNVEV (reference sequence). There are 17 residues in the CDR3. The ends lost 3 bases at V and 0 bases at J; junction bases unmatched: 7. The CDR3 here is CASSFASGRPSSYEQYF. DNA of the CDR3: TGTGCCAGCAGTTTTGCTAGCGGGAGGCCGAGCTCCTACGAGCAGTACTTC.

The chain uses TRBV5-1 and TRBJ2-1; TRBD2 is a possible D gene (6 bases). Germline lookup yields CDR1 SGHRS and CDR2 YFSETQ. This CDR3 region has 16 residues. Trimming took 4 bases from V and 3 from J, leaving 17 bases between them. CDR3 amino acids: CASSTRDLLLYNEQFF. CDR3 DNA: TGCGCCAGCAGCACCCGGGACTTGTTGCTCTACAATGAGCAGTTCTTC.

V is TRBV5-1 and J is TRBJ1-1; D uncertain. This CDR3 region has 15 residues. Trimming stripped 5 bases from V and 3 bases from J, with 17 bases between. The germline V gene encodes CDR1 SGHRS and CDR2 YFSETQ. CDR3 coding DNA: TGCGCCAGCAGTCAGGCCGGTGTGGGCGACACTGAAGCTTTCTTT. Translating gives CASSQAGVGDTEAFF.

The chain combines TRBV11-3 with TRBJ2-7; weak D call: TRBD1 (6 bases). V lost 6 bases and J lost 0, with 12 bases in between. CDR3 length equals 14 residues. From germline, CDR1 is SGHNT and CDR2 YENEEA. The CDR3 region is CASRVGASSYEQYF. The CDR3 region has the DNA TGTGCCAGCAGAGTGGGGGCCTCCTCCTACGAGCAGTACTTC.

This chain uses TRBV7-8 with TRBJ2-5, with 9 bases aligning to TRBD2. V lost 4 bases, J lost 2 bases, and 2 bases stayed unmatched. The CDR3 contains 14 residues. Germline V CDR1 and CDR2: SGHVS, FQNEAQ. The CDR3 coding sequence is TGTGCCAGCAGCTACCTAGCGGGGCAAGAGACCCAGTACTTC. This gives the protein CASSYLAGQETQYF.

The chain is built from TRBV5-5 and TRBJ1-1; 7 bases match TRBD1. CDR3 length: 14 residues. In germline, CDR1 is SGHKS, CDR2 YYEKEE (reference sequence). With V trimmed by 4 bases and J by 9 bases, 12 bases remained unmatched. CDR3 sequence reads: CASSVGQSPRQAFF. The CDR3 DNA is TGTGCCAGCAGCGTGGGACAGTCTCCCCGGCAAGCTTTCTTT.

J is TRBJ2-1 and V is TRBV11-3; D is perhaps TRBD2 (5 bases). In germline, CDR1 is SGHNT, CDR2 YENEEA. The CDR3 has 16 amino acids. Trimming removed 5 bases from V and 5 bases from J, with 19 bases in between. The CDR3 nucleotides are TGTGCCAGCAGCGCCCGATATGAGGGCAAGGACAATGAGCAGTTCTTC. Amino acids: CASSARYEGKDNEQFF.

This chain links TRBV5-6 with TRBJ1-6; D gene uncertain. Trimming cost V 5 bases and J 0 bases, with 12 bases left between them. Germline-derived CDR1 and CDR2 are SGHDT and YYEEEE. This CDR3 contains 16 residues. CDR3 sequence: CASSQDGSSYNSPLHF. The CDR3, as DNA: TGTGCCAGCAGTCAAGACGGGAGCTCCTATAATTCACCCCTCCACTTT.

The chain combines TRBV7-6 with TRBJ1-1; 7 positions match TRBD1. Germline V gene lookup returns CDR1 SGHVS and CDR2 FNYEAQ. Trimming took 0 bases from V and 8 from J; bases not matched to a gene: 6. This CDR3 has 14 amino acids. The CDR3 spells CASSLARSGGEAFF. CDR3 coding DNA: TGTGCCAGCAGCTTAGCGCGGTCAGGGGGGGAAGCTTTCTTT.

V usage is TRBV28 and J usage is TRBJ1-2, with D perhaps TRBD1 (5 bases). With 6 bases removed from V and 6 bases from J, the gap between germline ends came to 14 bases. Looked up from germline, CDR1 is MDHEN and CDR2 is SYDVKM. The CDR3 consists of 13 residues. In DNA, the CDR3 is TGTGCCAGCAGGCCAGGGTGGGTTAATGGCTACACCTTC. Protein sequence: CASRPGWVNGYTF.